The present TCR beta chain was sequenced within a study of cytomegalovirus exposure and HLA in healthy donors. Germline CDR1 LNHDA, CDR2 SQIVND (reference sequence). V shed 5 bases and J shed 3 bases, with 4 bases lying between them. The CDR3 spans 11 residues. 60 Vbeta and 13 Jbeta primers were used in PCR. Generated by immunoSEQ multiplex PCR, the TCRdb table keeps only in-frame clones and is missing some. The sample data list 70,000 to 80,000 clones. Sequencing used PBMCs. V usage is TRBV19 and J usage is TRBJ1-1, with D unclear. The TCR comes from a man aged 40-50 years in good health and CMV-seronegative. DNA for the CDR3: TGTGCCAGTAGTGAGGACACTGAAGCTTTCTTT. It translates to CASSEDTEAFF.